This entry is about one T cell receptor (beta chain). The data were obtained in a study of blood T cell repertoires in COVID-19. Study information: Specimens from acute and convalescent COVID-19 originated in the United States, Italy and Spain. Sample material is recorded as cDNA or gDNA derived from T cells, B-cell-depleted T cells, or PBMCs.

The authors' processing: Reference gene primer amplification yielded estimated nucleated cell counts. The protocol was immunoSEQ multiplex PCR, while the TCRdb copy is restricted to in-frame clones and leaves out a portion. Clone size and V and J calls were adopted from that table, with D and trimming inferred from the DNA. The table has 95,000 to 150,000 clones, 70% to 85% seen once. Sample: peripheral blood. The clonotype comes from a woman aged 70-85 years with acute or convalescent COVID-19.

CDR3 bases: TGCAGCGTTGAGGGGGACAGGGGGCGGACTGAAGCTTTCTTT. This encodes CSVEGDRGRTEAFF. The chain has TRBV29-1 and TRBJ1-1, with 12 bases aligning to TRBD1. From germline, CDR1 is SQVTM and CDR2 ANQGSEA. Losses at the gene ends were 3 bases for V and 5 bases for J; bases not matched to a gene: 4. The CDR3 sequence is 14 residues long.